A single sample gave rise to the 22 T cell receptor beta chains below, sequenced in a study of CD8 T cells in Susac syndrome. Reverse transcription of roughly 0.5 to 1 ug RNA was carried out with random hexamers. TCRdb itself ran the immunoSEQ multiplex PCR reads through MiXCR, one entry per CDR3 protein. The sample includes some 190,000 distinct CDR3 sequences, about 95% of them seen just once. Sequences were obtained from CD4+ T cells from PBMCs. These receptors came from a human donor in good health.

The gene calls are TRBV15 and TRBJ1-2; tentative D call: TRBD1 (6 bases). This CDR3 comprises 15 residues. The germline V gene encodes CDR1 LNHNV and CDR2 YYDKDF (reference sequence). Trimming removed 4 bases from V and 2 bases from J, with 14 bases in between. The CDR3 is CATSNKRGSNYGYTF. CDR3 coding DNA: TGTGCCACCAGCAACAAAAGGGGGTCCAACTATGGCTACACCTTC.

The rearrangement links TRBV30 to TRBJ2-2; D ambiguous. The CDR3 totals 14 residues. In germline, CDR1 is GTSNPN, CDR2 SVGIG (reference sequence). The V end lost 0 bases, the J end lost 1 base, and 6 bases lay between the germline ends. The CDR3 here is CAWSVRRNTGELFF. CDR3 nucleotide sequence: TGTGCCTGGAGTGTACGAAGGAACACCGGGGAGCTGTTTTTT.

The CDR3 bases are TGCAGCGTTGAAGGGACTCCGAGCTCCTACAATGAGCAGTTCTTC. Protein: CSVEGTPSSYNEQFF. This rearrangement joins TRBV29-1 to TRBJ2-1, with D perhaps matching TRBD2 (5 bases). This CDR3 has 15 residues. From germline, CDR1 is SQVTM and CDR2 ANQGSEA. The V and J ends lost 1 base and 0 bases respectively, with 10 bases between them.

Here the CDR3 DNA reads TGTGCCTGGACCAACGTGGGAGGGAATGAGCAGTTCTTC. As protein: CAWTNVGGNEQFF. This chain connects TRBV30 to TRBJ2-1; 7 bases match TRBD2. Germline lookup yields CDR1 GTSNPN and CDR2 SVGIG (reference sequence). V lost 4 bases to trimming and J lost 7 bases; unmatched junction nucleotides: 7. The CDR3 covers 13 residues. The whole variable domain, remainder taken from reference TRBV30 and TRBJ2-1, is SQTIHQWPATLVQPVGSPLSLECTVEGTSNPNLYWYRQAAGRGLQLLFYSVGIGQISSEVPQNLSASRPQDRQFILSSKKLLLSDSGFYLCAWTNVGGNEQFFGPGTRLTVL.

V usage is TRBV20-1 and J usage is TRBJ2-7; D might be TRBD2 (5 bases). Germline-derived CDR1 and CDR2 are DFQATT and SNEGSKA (reference sequence). Deletions cut 8 bases from V and 0 bases from J, with 17 bases between. The CDR3 is 14 residues long. The CDR3: CSLPRTLSSYEQYF. In DNA, the CDR3 is TGCAGTCTCCCCCGGACTCTTAGCTCCTACGAGCAGTACTTC.

This rearrangement joins TRBV6-2 or TRBV6-3 to TRBJ2-3; D may correspond to TRBD1 or TRBD2 (6 bases each). The germline V gene has CDR1 MNHEY and CDR2 SVGEGT. This CDR3 has 16 residues. V was shortened by 4 bases and J by 6 bases, with 20 bases between the two germline ends. CDR3 sequence (DNA): TGTGCCAGCAGTTGGGCCGGAGTCAGGAGGGGGGATACGCAGTATTTT. Its protein product is CASSWAGVRRGDTQYF.

This sequence joins TRBV4-2 and TRBJ2-4; 9 bases match TRBD1. Germline V lookup: CDR1 LGHNA, CDR2 YNFKEQ. There are 16 residues in the CDR3. The J segment lost 3 bases and the V segment lost 1 base, leaving 4 bases of the junction unmatched. This CDR3 reads CASSQGETGGKNIQYF. Written as DNA, the CDR3 is TGTGCCAGCAGCCAAGGGGAGACAGGGGGCAAAAACATTCAGTACTTC.

This chain's CDR3 is CASSDRVAYF. The CDR3 DNA reads TGTGCCAGCAGTGACAGGGTCGCGTACTTC. The chain carries TRBV2 and TRBJ2-5; a possible D gene is TRBD1 (5 bases). Germline V gives CDR1 SNHLY, CDR2 FYNNEI. CDR3 size: 10 residues. V dropped 3 bases and J dropped 13 bases, with 9 bases sitting between them.

J is TRBJ1-2 and V is TRBV20-1, with 7 positions matching TRBD1. This CDR3 comprises 13 residues. CDR1 and CDR2 (germline): DFQATT, SNEGSKA (reference sequence). V dropped 3 bases and J dropped 4; count of bases not matched to a gene: 5. This chain's CDR3 is CSASQGGSYGYTF. CDR3 nucleotide sequence: TGCAGTGCTAGTCAAGGGGGCAGCTATGGCTACACCTTC.

The chain employs TRBV24-1 and TRBJ2-6; no definite D call. This CDR3 region has 15 residues. The germline V gene has CDR1 KGHDR and CDR2 SFDVKD. The ends were cut back, 2 bases at V and 0 bases at J, with 4 bases in the middle. The DNA for the CDR3 is TGTGCCACCAGTGATTCCCGCTCTGGGGCCAACGTCCTGACTTTC. It encodes CATSDSRSGANVLTF.

V is TRBV24-1 and J is TRBJ2-3; TRBD2 might be the D (5 bases). The V end lost 9 bases, the J end lost 2 bases, and 8 bases lay between the germline ends. CDR3 size: 12 residues. Per germline, CDR1 KGHDR and CDR2 SFDVKD. CDR3 region: CATEGSTDTQYF. The CDR3 DNA follows: TGTGCCACCGAGGGTTCCACAGATACGCAGTATTTT.

J is TRBJ2-3 and V is TRBV7-9, with 8 bases aligning to TRBD2. Germline assignment: CDR1 SEHNR and CDR2 FQNEAQ (reference sequence). J was trimmed by 2 bases and V by 5 bases; bases with no gene match: 6. The CDR3 is 15 amino acids. The CDR3 DNA sequence: TGTGCCAGCAGCCCCCTCGGGGGGGACACAGATACGCAGTATTTT. Translating gives CASSPLGGDTDTQYF.

This rearrangement joins TRBV6-6 to TRBJ2-7; D is unclear. Germline V CDR1 and CDR2: MNHNY, SVGAGI (reference sequence). This CDR3 is built from 12 residues. V gave up 5 bases and J gave up 7 bases, with 12 bases separating them. The DNA of the CDR3 is TGTGCCAGCAGTACAGTGGTTTGGGAGCAGTACTTC. Amino acid sequence: CASSTVVWEQYF.

The chain is built from TRBV20-1 and TRBJ2-1, with 9 nucleotides matching TRBD1. Germline assignment: CDR1 DFQATT and CDR2 SNEGSKA (reference sequence). The CDR3 has 17 residues. The trim removed 4 bases at V and 8 bases at J, leaving 18 bases unmatched. The CDR3 coding sequence is TGCAGTGCTAATGATAACAGGGGGCGCAGGAGTGGCTATGAGCAGTTCTTC. It codes for CSANDNRGRRSGYEQFF.

Only one count was recorded for this clonotype. V and J are TRBV27 and TRBJ2-5; D possibly matches TRBD1 or TRBD2 (6 bases each). V was shortened by 5 bases and J by 5 bases, with 15 bases between the two germline ends. Germline V gives CDR1 MNHEY, CDR2 SMNVEV (reference sequence). The CDR3 consists of 14 residues. The CDR3 DNA sequence: TGTGCCAGCAGTGAAGGGGGGTTTGTGGAGACCCAGTACTTC. This encodes CASSEGGFVETQYF.

The genes are TRBV6-5 and TRBJ2-7, with a possible D match to TRBD2 (6 bases). The CDR3 spans 16 residues. Between the trimmed V and J ends, which lost 0 bases and 4 bases, there was a span of 16 bases. Per germline, CDR1 MNHEY and CDR2 SVGAGI. The CDR3 sequence: CASSYSKVAGTYEQYF. CDR3 nucleotides: TGTGCCAGCAGTTACTCGAAGGTAGCAGGGACTTACGAGCAGTACTTC.

CDR3 sequence: CASSERQTGRLGQPQHF. As DNA, the CDR3 is TGTGCCAGCAGTGAACGGCAGACAGGGAGGCTGGGTCAGCCCCAGCATTTT. The rearrangement joins TRBV27 to TRBJ1-5; 7 bases fit TRBD1. The CDR3 covers 17 residues. Trimming at V came to 5 bases and at J to 6 bases, leaving 16 bases not matched to a gene. Germline V CDR1 and CDR2: MNHEY, SMNVEV (reference sequence).

The chain has TRBV7-2 and TRBJ2-7; D is ambiguous. V lost 2 bases to trimming and J lost 4 bases, with 9 bases between them. Germline loops: CDR1 SGHTA, CDR2 FQGNSA. The CDR3 is 13 residues long. The CDR3 DNA is TGTGCCAGCAGCTTACCGTTCTTGTACGAGCAGTACTTC. This sequence encodes CASSLPFLYEQYF.

The CDR3 region has the DNA TGCAGTGCGAAGACTAGCTACGCCGGGGAGCTGTTTTTT. Protein sequence: CSAKTSYAGELFF. The chain recombines TRBV20-1 with TRBJ2-2; 7 nucleotides align to TRBD2. V lost 6 bases and J lost 6; bases outside the gene matches: 7. This CDR3 contains 13 residues. The germline V gene encodes CDR1 DFQATT and CDR2 SNEGSKA (reference sequence).

The chain links TRBV30 to TRBJ2-7, with 8 bases aligning to TRBD2. Per germline, CDR1 GTSNPN and CDR2 SVGIG (reference sequence). J lost 3 bases, V lost 5 bases, and 6 bases had no gene match. The CDR3 is 13 amino acids. The DNA for the CDR3 is TGTGCCTGGGGACTAGCAGTCGACTACGAGCAGTACTTC. It codes for CAWGLAVDYEQYF.

This clonotype has only one observation. This chain connects TRBV4-3 to TRBJ2-3; tentative D call: TRBD1 (5 bases). The germline gives CDR1 LGHNA, CDR2 YSLEER. V was trimmed by 4 bases and J by 2 bases, leaving 19 bases between them. CDR3 length: 17 amino acids. CDR3 loop: CASSPRARQGYTDTQYF. In DNA, the CDR3 is TGCGCCAGCAGCCCTAGGGCGAGGCAGGGCTACACAGATACGCAGTATTTT.

The chain couples TRBV6-5 to TRBJ2-3; 8 bases are a match to TRBD1. J lost 2 bases, V lost 8 bases, and 3 bases had no gene match. CDR1 MNHEY and CDR2 SVGAGI come from the germline V gene. CDR3 size: 13 residues. CDR3 sequence (DNA): TGTGCCAGCCGCAGGGGGCCCACAGATACGCAGTATTTT. It encodes CASRRGPTDTQYF.